Below, 18 T cell receptor beta chains from the same sample are listed, as sequenced in a study of control samples from healthy donors and cancer patients. Repertoires were generated with immunoSEQ multiplex PCR, while TCRdb's copy carries only in-frame clones and drops some. The table shows over 80,000 clones, with about 79% occurring only once. What was sequenced was blood. The source of these receptors is a woman in her twenties or thirties in good health.

DNA for the CDR3: TGTGCCACCGGGGATTACAATGAGCAGTTCTTC. Its protein is CATGDYNEQFF. The genes are TRBV24-1 and TRBJ2-1; D is undetermined. Germline loops: CDR1 KGHDR, CDR2 SFDVKD. V was cut by 9 bases and J by 4 bases, with 6 bases left in between. The length of the CDR3 is 11 residues.

CDR3 nucleotides: TGTGCCAGCAGCCGGACAGGAGCAACGAACACCATATATTTT. Its translation is CASSRTGATNTIYF. The chain uses TRBV6-5 and TRBJ1-3, with 7 positions matching TRBD1. CDR3 length: 14 amino acids. Germline CDR1 MNHEY, CDR2 SVGAGI. The V and J ends lost 6 bases and 7 bases, in that order; junction bases with no gene match: 9.

This clone was seen a handful of times. The chain uses TRBV27 and TRBJ1-6; no definite D call. The V gene's germline CDR1 is MNHEY and CDR2 SMNVEV (reference sequence). This CDR3 contains 14 residues. The V end was cut by 4 bases, the J end by 7 bases, with 11 bases between. The chain's CDR3 is CASSSPSRNSPLHF. DNA for the CDR3: TGTGCCAGCAGTTCGCCCAGCCGGAATTCACCCCTCCACTTT.

The J gene is TRBJ2-7, the V gene TRBV4-3; D is tentatively TRBD1 or TRBD2 (5 bases each). CDR1 is LGHNA, CDR2 YSLEER, per germline. The germline V and J ends were trimmed by 4 bases and 6 bases, with 16 bases remaining between them. The CDR3 is 14 residues long. CDR3 loop: CASSRGTTLSEQYF. CDR3 DNA: TGCGCCAGCAGCCGTGGGACCACTCTCAGCGAGCAGTACTTC.

V gene TRBV18 combines with J gene TRBJ2-1, with D perhaps assigned TRBD1 or TRBD2 (5 bases each). CDR3 size: 14 residues. The V end lost 8 bases, the J end lost 0 bases, and 11 bases lay between the germline ends. Germline V lookup: CDR1 KGHSH, CDR2 LQKENI. The chain's CDR3 is CASTPGTSYNEQFF. In DNA, the CDR3 is TGTGCCAGCACTCCCGGGACCTCCTACAATGAGCAGTTCTTC. Variable domain in full (rest from reference TRBV18 and TRBJ2-1): NAGVMQNPRHLVRRRGQEARLRCSPMKGHSHVYWYRQLPEEGLKFMVYLQKENIIDESGMPKERFSAEFPKEGPSILRIQQVVRGDSAAYFCASTPGTSYNEQFFGPGTRLTVL.

The gene calls are TRBV3-1 (or the pseudogene TRBV3-2) and TRBJ1-3; maybe TRBD1 (5 bases). The CDR3 has 14 amino acids. V lost 7 bases, J lost 4 bases, and 14 bases lay in between. Germline V gene lookup returns CDR1 LGHDT and CDR2 YNNKEL (reference sequence). CDR3 loop: CASTGAADGNTIYF. In DNA, the CDR3 is TGTGCCAGCACCGGGGCCGCGGACGGAAACACCATATATTTT.

This chain joins TRBV6-5 and TRBJ1-2, with D possibly matching TRBD1 (6 bases). Germline loops: CDR1 MNHEY, CDR2 SVGAGI. The V and J ends lost 6 bases and 7 bases respectively, with 9 bases between them. This CDR3 has 11 amino acids. Written as DNA, the CDR3 is TGTGCCAGCAGCTCCAGGGGTGGCTACACCTTC. Its protein product is CASSSRGGYTF.

This chain joins TRBV4-2 and TRBJ2-5; D unclear. The CDR3 spans 15 residues. V dropped 1 base and J dropped 5 bases, with 14 bases sitting between them. The germline gives CDR1 LGHNA, CDR2 YNFKEQ. CDR3 in amino acids: CASSQVPQAMETQYF. CDR3 DNA sequence: TGTGCCAGCAGCCAAGTTCCCCAAGCGATGGAGACCCAGTACTTC.

The chain couples TRBV5-4 to TRBJ2-2; 9 bases map to TRBD1. The CDR3 runs 16 residues. V dropped 2 bases and J dropped 5; count of bases not matched to a gene: 7. The germline CDR1 and CDR2 sequences are SGHNT and YYREEE (reference sequence). CDR3 nucleotides: TGTGCCAGCAGCTTTTCCACAGGGGGCAAGACCGGGGAGCTGTTTTTT. Translating gives CASSFSTGGKTGELFF. The whole variable domain, filled in from reference TRBV5-4 and TRBJ2-2, reads ETGVTQSPTHLIKTRGQQVTLRCSSQSGHNTVSWYQQALGQGPQFIFQYYREEENGRGNFPPRFSGLQFPNYSSELNVNALELDDSALYLCASSFSTGGKTGELFFGEGSRLTVL.

The rearrangement links TRBV6-5 to TRBJ2-7; TRBD2 aligns across 7 bases. Germline CDR1 is MNHEY and CDR2 is SVGAGI. This CDR3 comprises 14 residues. The J segment lost 6 bases and the V segment lost 6 bases, leaving 11 bases of the junction unmatched. CDR3 nucleotide sequence: TGTGCCAGCAGGCCGGGAGGCGGGTCTGTCGAGCAGTACTTC. Amino acid sequence: CASRPGGGSVEQYF.

J is TRBJ2-1 and V is TRBV15; 7 bases match TRBD1. Trimming removed 0 bases from V and 8 bases from J; junction bases left unmatched: 13. Germline assignment: CDR1 LNHNV and CDR2 YYDKDF (reference sequence). This CDR3 region has 17 residues. The CDR3 loop reads CATSRDLPRGLNDEQFF. Here the CDR3 DNA reads TGTGCCACCAGCAGAGATCTTCCCAGGGGGTTGAACGATGAGCAGTTCTTC.

This rearrangement joins TRBV20-1 to TRBJ1-2; no reliable D call. Germline V CDR1 and CDR2: DFQATT, SNEGSKA (reference sequence). The length of the CDR3 is 11 residues. The germline V and J ends were trimmed by 6 bases and 3 bases, with 8 bases remaining between them. CDR3 in amino acids: CSAPRDYGYTF. The CDR3 bases are TGCAGTGCCCCGCGGGACTATGGCTACACCTTC.

V is TRBV27 and J is TRBJ2-7, with 11 nucleotides matching TRBD2. This CDR3 is 19 amino acids long. CDR1 and CDR2 (germline): MNHEY, SMNVEV (reference sequence). With 5 bases clipped from V and 2 bases from J, the junction kept 17 bases outside the gene matches. The CDR3 is CASSKRTGTSGPNPYEQYF. The CDR3 DNA follows: TGTGCCAGCAGTAAGCGAACCGGGACTAGCGGACCAAACCCCTACGAGCAGTACTTC.

The chain has TRBV7-9 and TRBJ2-7; TRBD2 agrees at 8 bases. Germline CDR1 reads SEHNR; CDR2 reads FQNEAQ (reference sequence). This CDR3 is 16 amino acids long. With 1 base clipped from V and 0 bases from J, the junction kept 5 bases outside the gene matches. CDR3 sequence (DNA): TGTGCCAGCAGCTTAGATAGCGGGACTTTCTCCTACGAGCAGTACTTC. It translates to CASSLDSGTFSYEQYF.

The chain uses TRBV6-1 and TRBJ2-7, with unresolved D. Per germline, CDR1 MNHNS and CDR2 SASEGT. The CDR3 has 14 amino acids. Trimming removed 0 bases from V and 3 bases from J, with 9 bases in between. The DNA of the CDR3 is TGTGCCAGCAGTGAAGCGCGGTCAGGCTACGAGCAGTACTTC. This encodes CASSEARSGYEQYF.

The genes are TRBV5-1 and TRBJ2-3, with D perhaps TRBD1 (5 bases). The CDR3 is made up of 15 amino acids. Trimming took 0 bases from V and 3 from J, leaving 11 bases between them. Per the germline V gene, CDR1 is SGHRS and CDR2 is YFSETQ. CDR3 nucleotide sequence: TGCGCCAGCAGCTTGGAAAATCCAGGGACAGATACGCAGTATTTT. Translated, it gives CASSLENPGTDTQYF.

V usage is TRBV7-2 and J usage is TRBJ2-3; 7 bases fit TRBD1. The CDR3 is 15 amino acids. The V gene end was trimmed by 5 bases and the J gene end by 1 base; junction bases not matched to a gene: 6. Germline CDR1 reads SGHTA; CDR2 reads FQGNSA. The CDR3, as DNA: TGTGCCAGCAGCCTACAACAGGGGCGCACAGATACGCAGTATTTT. Translation: CASSLQQGRTDTQYF.

The genes are TRBV4-3 and TRBJ2-3; 14 positions match TRBD2. V dropped 1 base and J dropped 6; count of bases not matched to a gene: 3. The CDR3 totals 16 residues. The germline V gene has CDR1 LGHNA and CDR2 YSLEER. The CDR3 DNA follows: TGCGCCAGCAGCCAAGGACTAGCGGGGGGGCGGGATACGCAGTATTTT. Its translation is CASSQGLAGGRDTQYF.